The rows below give T cell receptor beta chains drawn from one sample of a study of sequential checkpoint blockade in melanoma. Assay: immunoSEQ multiplex PCR; the TCRdb copy retains only in-frame clones and omits some. The sample lists 8,500 to 9,500 clones; about three quarters were seen once. Source: CD8+ T cells sorted from blood (inferred from file names), taken from a patient given nivolumab and ipilimumab in sequence. The receptors originated from a human donor with melanoma. CDR3s include the opening cysteine and the closing phenylalanine or tryptophan. Fields, in order: V gene, J gene, CDR3 protein.

>TRBV4-1|TRBJ1-1
CASSQDGDRALTEAFF
>TRBV18|TRBJ2-3
CASSPPPGHSTDTQYF
>TRBV4-3|TRBJ2-7
CASSQDSGTGALEQYF
>TRBV27|TRBJ2-5
CASSLLGEGVQETQYF
>TRBV4-1|TRBJ1-4
CASSPNGGGGDPNEKLFF
>TRBV6-5|TRBJ1-2
CASTGQGADGYTF
>TRBV25-1|TRBJ2-1
CASSEYPEPNEQFF
>TRBV5-1|TRBJ1-1
CASSQGTGDTEAFF
>TRBV19|TRBJ1-4
CASSTAQGATNEKLFF
>TRBV7-9|TRBJ1-6
CASSRAEALSPLHF
>TRBV10-3|TRBJ2-7
CAISDVGLAVGSYEQYF
>TRBV6-5|TRBJ2-7
CASSGQGYEQYF
>TRBV4-1|TRBJ1-5
CASSQEASNQPQHF
>TRBV7-7|TRBJ2-1
CASSLTSTSGGANEQFF
>TRBV27|TRBJ2-1
CASSPGLHNEQFF
>TRBV4-3|TRBJ2-1
CASSQGTGFHNEQFF
>TRBV9|TRBJ2-3
CASSVGSGGSTDTQYF
>TRBV9|TRBJ2-7
CASSVLPGQGDEQYF
>TRBV4-1|TRBJ2-5
CASSLVAGPAETQYF
>TRBV4-1|TRBJ2-1
CASSRDRGNEQFF
>TRBV4-1|TRBJ2-7
CASSQDITAYEQYF
>TRBV5-1|TRBJ2-7
CASSFGQGTGEQYF
>TRBV7-2|TRBJ1-5
CASSLLTGLDQPQHF
>TRBV6-6|TRBJ2-4
CASSRTVIAKNIQYF
>TRBV27|TRBJ2-1
CASSLTSGSEQFF
>TRBV30|TRBJ1-6
CAWTGQWDSPLHF
>TRBV6-5|TRBJ2-4
CASRSGTAYKNIQYF
>TRBV7-8|TRBJ1-2
CASSLEGGLYGYTF
>TRBV5-6|TRBJ1-4
CASSLADRPNEKLFF
>TRBV9|TRBJ1-2
CASSNPNEANYGYTF
>TRBV6-1|TRBJ2-1
CASSLRLSGRREQFF
>TRBV19|TRBJ1-2
CASSTSGQDYGYTF
>TRBV7-2|TRBJ2-7
CASRDTSGGAGYEQYF
>TRBV7-6|TRBJ1-5
CASSLARGQPQHF
>TRBV9|TRBJ2-1
CASSVSLGDEQFF
>TRBV27|TRBJ2-1
CASSSHRDYPYNEQFF
>TRBV27|TRBJ1-2
CASSLPFGVGYTF
>TRBV7-9|TRBJ1-1
CASSPPGRNTEAFF
>TRBV6-5|TRBJ1-1
CASSQGTEAFF
>TRBV6-5|TRBJ2-3
CASIEGGHTDTQYF
>TRBV5-5|TRBJ2-7
CASSLGGDEQYF
>TRBV6-4|TRBJ2-3
CASSPGTSGGGADTQYF
>TRBV9|TRBJ2-5
CASSVEGGALETQYF
>TRBV5-1|TRBJ2-1
CASSFGLAGVHNEQFF
>TRBV13|TRBJ1-1
CASSYPSGETEAFF
>TRBV7-9|TRBJ2-2
CASSLGAGGPTGELFF
>TRBV19|TRBJ2-7
CASSIGTAAYEQYF
>TRBV5-1|TRBJ1-1
CASSWRGGDTEAFF
>TRBV6-1|TRBJ1-6
CASRSTGEYNSPLHF
>TRBV7-9|TRBJ2-5
CASSFLEETQYF
>TRBV7-9|TRBJ2-7
CASRLPGQGHFRVSYEQYF
>TRBV7-6|TRBJ2-1
CASSTGTPYNEQFF
>TRBV7-6|TRBJ2-7
CASSRTSGSTYEQYF
>TRBV30|TRBJ2-7
CAGGGLNSYEQYF
>TRBV4-3|TRBJ2-1
CASSQDISSYNEQFF
>TRBV15|TRBJ2-7
CATSREGTGGELSPYEQYF
>TRBV14|TRBJ2-1
CASSQVTHYNEQFF
>TRBV7-9|TRBJ2-7
CASSQTGVYYEQYF
>TRBV6-4|TRBJ2-2
CASSQNAGTGNTGELFF
>TRBV4-2|TRBJ2-2
CASSQAGETTGELFF